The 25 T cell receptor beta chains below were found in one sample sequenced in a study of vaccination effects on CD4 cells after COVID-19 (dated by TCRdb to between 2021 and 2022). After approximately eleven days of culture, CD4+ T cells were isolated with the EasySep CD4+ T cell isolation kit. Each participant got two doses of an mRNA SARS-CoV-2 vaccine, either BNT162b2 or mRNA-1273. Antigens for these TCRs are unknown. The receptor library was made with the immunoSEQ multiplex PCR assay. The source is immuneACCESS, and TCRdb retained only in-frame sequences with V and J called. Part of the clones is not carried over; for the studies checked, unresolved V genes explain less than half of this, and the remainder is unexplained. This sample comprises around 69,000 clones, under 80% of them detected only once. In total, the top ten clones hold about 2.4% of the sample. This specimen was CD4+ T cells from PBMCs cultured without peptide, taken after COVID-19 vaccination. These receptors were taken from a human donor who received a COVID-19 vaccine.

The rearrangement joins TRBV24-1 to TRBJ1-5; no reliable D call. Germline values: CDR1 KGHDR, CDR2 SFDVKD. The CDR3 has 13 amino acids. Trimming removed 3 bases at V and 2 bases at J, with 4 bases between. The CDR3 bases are TGTGCCACCAGTGATACGGGCAATCAGCCCCAGCATTTT. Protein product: CATSDTGNQPQHF.

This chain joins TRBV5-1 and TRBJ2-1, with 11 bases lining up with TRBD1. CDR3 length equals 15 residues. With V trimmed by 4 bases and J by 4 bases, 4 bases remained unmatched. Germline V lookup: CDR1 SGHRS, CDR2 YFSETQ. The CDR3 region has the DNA TGCGCCAGCAGCCTCGGGACAGGGGGGTACAATGAGCAGTTCTTC. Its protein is CASSLGTGGYNEQFF.

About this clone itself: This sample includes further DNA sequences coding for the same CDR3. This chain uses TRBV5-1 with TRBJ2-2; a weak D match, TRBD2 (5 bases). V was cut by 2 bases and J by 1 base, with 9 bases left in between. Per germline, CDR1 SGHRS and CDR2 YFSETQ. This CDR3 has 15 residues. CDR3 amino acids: CASSLGGGNTGELFF. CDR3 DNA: TGCGCCAGCAGCTTAGGAGGAGGGAACACCGGGGAGCTGTTTTTT.

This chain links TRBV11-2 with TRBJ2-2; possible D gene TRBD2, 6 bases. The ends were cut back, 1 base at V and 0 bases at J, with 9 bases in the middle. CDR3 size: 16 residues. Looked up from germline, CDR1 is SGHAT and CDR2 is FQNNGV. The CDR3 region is CASSLGRGSNTGELFF. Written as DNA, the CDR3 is TGTGCCAGCAGCTTAGGTCGGGGGTCGAACACCGGGGAGCTGTTTTTT.

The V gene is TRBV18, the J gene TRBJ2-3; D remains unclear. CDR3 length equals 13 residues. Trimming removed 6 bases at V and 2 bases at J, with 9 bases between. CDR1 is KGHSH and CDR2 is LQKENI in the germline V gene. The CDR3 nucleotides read TGTGCCAGCTCCCCTGACTCCACAGATACGCAGTATTTT. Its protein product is CASSPDSTDTQYF.

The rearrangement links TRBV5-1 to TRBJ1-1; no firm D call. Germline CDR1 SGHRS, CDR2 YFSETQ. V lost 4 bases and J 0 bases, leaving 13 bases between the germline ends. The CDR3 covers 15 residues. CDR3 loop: CASSPSSIVNTEAFF. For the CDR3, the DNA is TGCGCCAGCAGCCCCTCGAGCATCGTGAACACTGAAGCTTTCTTT.

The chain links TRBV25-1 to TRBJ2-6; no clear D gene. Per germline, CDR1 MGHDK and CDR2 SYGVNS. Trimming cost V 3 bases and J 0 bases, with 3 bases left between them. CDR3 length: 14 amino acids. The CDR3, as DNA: TGTGCCAGCAGTGACACCTCTGGGGCCAACGTCCTGACTTTC. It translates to CASSDTSGANVLTF.

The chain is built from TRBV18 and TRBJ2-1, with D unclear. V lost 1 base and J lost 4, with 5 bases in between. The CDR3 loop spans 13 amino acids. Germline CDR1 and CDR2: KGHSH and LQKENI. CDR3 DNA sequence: TGTGCCAGCTCACCACAGGGTTACAATGAGCAGTTCTTC. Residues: CASSPQGYNEQFF.

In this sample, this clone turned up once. The CDR3 region has the DNA TGTGCCATCAGTGAGTCATCAGGAGGTGTAGATACGCAGTATTTT. Its translation is CAISESSGGVDTQYF. V usage is TRBV10-3 and J usage is TRBJ2-3, with a tentative D call TRBD2 (5 bases). The CDR3 loop spans 15 amino acids. V lost 0 bases to trimming and J lost 5 bases, with 12 bases between them. Germline CDR1 reads ENHRY; CDR2 reads SYGVKD.

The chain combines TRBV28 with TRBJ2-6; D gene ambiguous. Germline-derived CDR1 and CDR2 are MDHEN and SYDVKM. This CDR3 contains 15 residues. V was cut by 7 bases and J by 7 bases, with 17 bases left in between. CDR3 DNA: TGTGCCAGCACCAAAGGTACAGTGAGAGCCAACGTCCTGACTTTC. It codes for CASTKGTVRANVLTF.

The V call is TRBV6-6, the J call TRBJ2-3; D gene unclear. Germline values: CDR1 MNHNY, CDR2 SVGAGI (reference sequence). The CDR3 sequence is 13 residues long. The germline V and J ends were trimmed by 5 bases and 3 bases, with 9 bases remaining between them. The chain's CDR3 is CASSQIGTDTQYF. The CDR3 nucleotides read TGTGCCAGCAGTCAGATTGGGACAGATACGCAGTATTTT.

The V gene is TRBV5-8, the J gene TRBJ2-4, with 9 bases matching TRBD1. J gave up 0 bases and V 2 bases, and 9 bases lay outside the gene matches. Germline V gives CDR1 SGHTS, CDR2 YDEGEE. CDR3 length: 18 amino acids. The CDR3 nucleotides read TGTGCCAGCAGCTTAGGCAGTTCGGGACAGGGAGCCAAAAACATTCAGTACTTC. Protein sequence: CASSLGSSGQGAKNIQYF.

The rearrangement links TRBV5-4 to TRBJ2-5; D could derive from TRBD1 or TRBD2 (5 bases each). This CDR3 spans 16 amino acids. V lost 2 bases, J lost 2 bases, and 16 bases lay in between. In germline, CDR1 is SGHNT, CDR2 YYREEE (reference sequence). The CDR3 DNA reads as TGTGCCAGCAGCTTCCTAACCGGGACCACGCAAGAGACCCAGTACTTC. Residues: CASSFLTGTTQETQYF.

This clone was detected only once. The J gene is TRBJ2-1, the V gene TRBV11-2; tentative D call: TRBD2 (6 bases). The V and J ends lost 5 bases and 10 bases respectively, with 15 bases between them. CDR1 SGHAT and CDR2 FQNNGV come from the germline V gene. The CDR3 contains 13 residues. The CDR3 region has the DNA TGTGCCAGCAGCCAAAGGAGGGAGGAGGAGCAGTTCTTC. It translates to CASSQRREEEQFF.

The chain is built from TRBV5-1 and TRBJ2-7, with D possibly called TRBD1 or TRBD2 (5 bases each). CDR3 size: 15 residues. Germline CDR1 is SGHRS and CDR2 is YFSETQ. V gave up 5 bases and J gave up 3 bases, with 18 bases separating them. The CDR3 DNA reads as TGCGCCAGCAGGCTAACTTCCGGTGGGGGCTACGAGCAGTACGTC. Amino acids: CASRLTSGGGYEQYV.

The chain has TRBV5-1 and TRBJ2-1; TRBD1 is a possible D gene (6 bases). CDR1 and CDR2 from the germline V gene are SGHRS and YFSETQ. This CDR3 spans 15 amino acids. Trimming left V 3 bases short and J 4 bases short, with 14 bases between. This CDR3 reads CASSSTGTTYNEQFF. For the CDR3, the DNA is TGCGCCAGCAGCTCAACCGGGACAACGTACAATGAGCAGTTCTTC.

The CDR3 DNA sequence: TGTGCCTGGAGCGGGGGTGGTTGGAACACTGAAGCTTTCTTT. Translating it yields CAWSGGGWNTEAFF. The rearrangement uses TRBV30 and TRBJ1-1, with D tentatively TRBD1 (5 bases). Trimming took off 3 bases at V and 1 base at J, with 12 bases between the two ends. The CDR3 has 14 residues. CDR1 GTSNPN and CDR2 SVGIG come from the germline V gene (reference sequence).

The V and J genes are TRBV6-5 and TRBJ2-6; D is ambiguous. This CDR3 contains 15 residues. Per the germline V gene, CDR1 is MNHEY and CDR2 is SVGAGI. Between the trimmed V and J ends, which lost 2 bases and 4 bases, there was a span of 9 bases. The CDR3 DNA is TGTGCCAGCAGTTACGGGTCTCTGGGGGCCAACGTCCTGACTTTC. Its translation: CASSYGSLGANVLTF.

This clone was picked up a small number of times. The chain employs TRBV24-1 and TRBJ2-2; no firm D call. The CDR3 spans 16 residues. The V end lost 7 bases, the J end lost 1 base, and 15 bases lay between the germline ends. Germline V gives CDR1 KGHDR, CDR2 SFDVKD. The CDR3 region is CATSSTGPLNTGELFF. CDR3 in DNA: TGTGCCACCAGCTCCACCGGGCCATTGAACACCGGGGAGCTGTTTTTT.

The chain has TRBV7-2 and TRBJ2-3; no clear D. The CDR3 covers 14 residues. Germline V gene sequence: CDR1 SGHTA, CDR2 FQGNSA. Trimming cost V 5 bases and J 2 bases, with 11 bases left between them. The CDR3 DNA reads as TGTGCCAGCAGCAGCAGGTACTCCACAGATACGCAGTATTTT. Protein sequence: CASSSRYSTDTQYF.

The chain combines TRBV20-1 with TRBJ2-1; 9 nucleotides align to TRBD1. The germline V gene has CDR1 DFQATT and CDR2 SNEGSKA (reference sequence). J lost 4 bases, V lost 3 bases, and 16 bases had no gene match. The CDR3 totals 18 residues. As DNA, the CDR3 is TGCAGTGCTAGTGGCGGGACAGGGCCCTCTGGGGCTTACAATGAGCAGTTCTTC. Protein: CSASGGTGPSGAYNEQFF.

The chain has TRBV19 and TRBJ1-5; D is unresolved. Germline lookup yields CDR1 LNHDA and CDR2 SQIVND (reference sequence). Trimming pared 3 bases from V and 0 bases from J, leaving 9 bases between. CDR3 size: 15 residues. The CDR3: CASSIGRHSNQPQHF. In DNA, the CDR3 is TGTGCCAGTAGTATCGGCAGGCATAGCAATCAGCCCCAGCATTTT.

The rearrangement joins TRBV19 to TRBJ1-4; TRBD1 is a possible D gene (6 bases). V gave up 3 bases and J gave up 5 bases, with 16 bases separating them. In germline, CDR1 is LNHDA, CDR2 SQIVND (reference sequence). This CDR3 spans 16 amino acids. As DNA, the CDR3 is TGTGCCAGTAGTATTGCTAAGGGGACATCAAATGAAAAACTGTTTTTT. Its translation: CASSIAKGTSNEKLFF.

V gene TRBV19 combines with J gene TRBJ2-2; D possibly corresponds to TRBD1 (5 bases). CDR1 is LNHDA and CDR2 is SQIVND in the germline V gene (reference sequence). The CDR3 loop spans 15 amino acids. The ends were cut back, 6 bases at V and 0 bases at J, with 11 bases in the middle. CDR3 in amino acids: CASRARESNTGELFF. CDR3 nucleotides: TGTGCCAGTAGGGCCAGGGAATCGAACACCGGGGAGCTGTTTTTT.

The DNA for the CDR3 is TGCAGTGCTAGTACCCGGGACAGAAGCATCACAGATACGCAGTATTTT. Translating it yields CSASTRDRSITDTQYF. V usage is TRBV20-1 and J usage is TRBJ2-3; the match to TRBD1 covers 7 bases. Unmatched junction bases numbered 11, after V lost 3 bases and J lost 2 bases. Germline V gene sequence: CDR1 DFQATT, CDR2 SNEGSKA (reference sequence). The CDR3 length is 16 residues.